This passage covers 16 T cell receptor beta chains from one sample sequenced in a study of blood T cell repertoires in COVID-19 (dated by TCRdb to the early 2020s). Libraries came from the immunoSEQ multiplex PCR assay. TCRdb took over this immuneACCESS table, retaining in-frame rearrangements with V and J assigned. Such tables are incomplete; in checked studies, under half of the missing clones stem from an unresolved V gene, and the remainder is unexplained. This sample gives around 140,000 clones in total; 87% of them show up just once. The leading ten clones occupy 8.6% of the sample. Sequencing used peripheral blood. These receptors originate from a woman aged 45-65 years with active or convalescent COVID-19.

This clone has a single count. This sequence joins TRBV6-2 or TRBV6-3 and TRBJ2-5; 8 bases line up with TRBD2. Germline-derived CDR1 and CDR2 are MNHEY and SVGEGT. CDR3 length: 16 residues. The junction had 14 bases not matched to a gene; V was cut back by 6 bases and J by 5 bases. The CDR3 region has the DNA TGTGCCAGCAGCCTACCTGCGGGGGGAGTGATGGAGACCCAGTACTTC. Its protein is CASSLPAGGVMETQYF.

The chain is built from TRBV11-2 and TRBJ1-2, with 8 bases that match TRBD1. The length of the CDR3 is 14 residues. V was pared by 5 bases and J by 3 bases, with 5 bases of the junction left unmatched. The V gene's germline CDR1 is SGHAT and CDR2 FQNNGV. In nucleotides, the CDR3 is TGTGCCAGCAGCCAGGGGGCTTCCTACTATGGCTACACCTTC. Encoded protein: CASSQGASYYGYTF. Complete variable domain (other parts from reference TRBV11-2 and TRBJ1-2): EAGVAQSPRYKIIEKRQSVAFWCNPISGHATLYWYQQILGQGPKLLIQFQNNGVVDDSQLPKDRFSAERLKGVDSTLKIQPAKLEDSAVYLCASSQGASYYGYTFGSGTRLTVV.

The gene calls are TRBV5-4 and TRBJ2-1, with D perhaps matching TRBD2 (5 bases). Between the trimmed V and J ends, which lost 2 bases and 6 bases, there was a span of 18 bases. CDR1 SGHNT and CDR2 YYREEE come from the germline V gene (reference sequence). This CDR3 comprises 16 residues. The CDR3 DNA sequence: TGTGCCAGCAGCTTCGAGGGTAGCCGGGTATCCAATGAGCAGTTCTTC. Translation: CASSFEGSRVSNEQFF. Supplemented by reference TRBV5-4 and TRBJ2-1, the full variable domain reads ETGVTQSPTHLIKTRGQQVTLRCSSQSGHNTVSWYQQALGQGPQFIFQYYREEENGRGNFPPRFSGLQFPNYSSELNVNALELDDSALYLCASSFEGSRVSNEQFFGPGTRLTVL.

The chain carries TRBV9 and TRBJ2-1; the match to TRBD2 covers 12 bases. The J segment lost 6 bases and the V segment lost 0 bases, leaving 4 bases of the junction unmatched. The germline V gene encodes CDR1 SGDLS and CDR2 YYNGEE. The CDR3 contains 16 residues. CDR3 sequence (DNA): TGTGCCAGCAGCGTAGCGGCTAGCGGGAGGGGCAATGAGCAGTTCTTC. Its translation is CASSVAASGRGNEQFF.

The genes are TRBV3-1 (or the pseudogene TRBV3-2) and TRBJ1-4; D gene uncertain. Trimming pared 7 bases from V and 3 bases from J, leaving 3 bases between. CDR1 is LGHDT and CDR2 is YNNKEL in the germline V gene (reference sequence). The CDR3 sequence is 11 residues long. CDR3: CASTSNEKLFF. The CDR3 DNA sequence: TGTGCCAGCACCTCTAATGAAAAACTGTTTTTT.

The rearrangement uses TRBV4-3 and TRBJ1-1, with D unclear. Germline-derived CDR1 and CDR2 are LGHNA and YSLEER. This CDR3 is 17 amino acids long. With 1 base removed from V and 1 base from J, the gap between germline ends came to 16 bases. CDR3 protein: CASSQGPREEGNTEAFF. Here the CDR3 DNA reads TGCGCCAGCAGCCAAGGACCCCGGGAAGAGGGGAACACTGAAGCTTTCTTT.

The chain is built from TRBV9 and TRBJ2-5; 7 bases fit TRBD1. CDR3 length equals 14 residues. Germline V gives CDR1 SGDLS, CDR2 YYNGEE. The ends lost 4 bases at V and 6 bases at J; junction bases unmatched: 9. This chain's CDR3 is CASSSETGRQTQYF. The CDR3 nucleotides are TGTGCCAGCAGCTCAGAGACAGGGCGGCAGACCCAGTACTTC.

This chain uses TRBV9 with TRBJ2-3, with a tentative D call TRBD2 (6 bases). This CDR3 is 13 amino acids long. The germline CDR1 and CDR2 sequences are SGDLS and YYNGEE. Between the trimmed V and J ends, which lost 6 bases and 2 bases, there was a span of 10 bases. CDR3 sequence reads: CASNGGNTDTQYF. The CDR3 nucleotides are TGTGCCAGCAACGGGGGAAACACAGATACGCAGTATTTT.

The chain has TRBV5-1 and TRBJ2-2; 14 nucleotides agree with TRBD2. Looked up from germline, CDR1 is SGHRS and CDR2 is YFSETQ. This CDR3 spans 19 amino acids. V trimming: 2 bases; J trimming: 4 bases; junction bases outside the gene matches: 10. Here the CDR3 reads CASSLNRLAGGPFTGELFF. The CDR3 DNA follows: TGCGCCAGCAGCTTAAACCGACTAGCGGGGGGGCCTTTCACCGGGGAGCTGTTTTTT.

The chain couples TRBV19 to TRBJ1-1; D not resolved. Germline CDR1 reads LNHDA; CDR2 reads SQIVND (reference sequence). The CDR3 extends over 14 amino acids. Trimming stripped 4 bases from V and 1 base from J, with 10 bases between. The CDR3 protein is CASSTIPGNTEAFF. CDR3 DNA: TGTGCCAGTAGTACGATCCCAGGGAACACTGAAGCTTTCTTT.

This chain uses TRBV6-2 or TRBV6-3 with TRBJ2-7; weak D call: TRBD2 (5 bases). V lost 5 bases and J lost 4, with 18 bases in between. CDR3 length: 15 residues. Germline assignment: CDR1 MNHEY and CDR2 SVGEGT. This CDR3 reads CASSTRPREGYEQYF. Written as DNA, the CDR3 is TGTGCCAGCAGTACCCGGCCAAGAGAGGGTTACGAGCAGTACTTC.

This sequence joins TRBV4-2 and TRBJ1-2; D is perhaps TRBD1 (6 bases). The CDR3 spans 14 residues. V shed 2 bases and J shed 3 bases, with 10 bases lying between them. Germline assignment: CDR1 LGHNA and CDR2 YNFKEQ. CDR3 sequence reads: CASSQPGVDYGYTF. Here the CDR3 DNA reads TGTGCCAGCAGCCAACCAGGGGTTGACTATGGCTACACCTTC.

The chain is built from TRBV4-3 and TRBJ2-7, with 8 bases fitting TRBD2. Germline loops: CDR1 LGHNA, CDR2 YSLEER. The CDR3 has 16 amino acids. V gave up 0 bases and J gave up 6 bases; unmatched junction bases: 10. The CDR3 DNA reads as TGCGCCAGCAGCCAAGATTATAGCGGGGTTTTGGGCGAGCAGTACTTC. It codes for CASSQDYSGVLGEQYF.

The V and J genes are TRBV15 and TRBJ2-1, with 12 bases that match TRBD2. Germline assignment: CDR1 LNHNV and CDR2 YYDKDF (reference sequence). The trim removed 1 base at V and 4 bases at J, leaving 2 bases unmatched. The CDR3 runs 16 residues. The CDR3 DNA reads as TGTGCCACCAGCAGAGGGGGGACTAGCGGGTACAATGAGCAGTTCTTC. This codes for CATSRGGTSGYNEQFF.

CDR3 amino acids: CASSDRRVNQPQHF. The CDR3 DNA reads TGTGCCAGTAGTGACAGGCGGGTCAATCAGCCCCAGCATTTT. The rearrangement uses TRBV19 and TRBJ1-5, with a tentative D call TRBD1 (6 bases). Germline V gene lookup returns CDR1 LNHDA and CDR2 SQIVND (reference sequence). The CDR3 is 14 residues long. Trimming removed 5 bases at V and 3 bases at J, with 11 bases between.

The chain employs TRBV20-1 and TRBJ2-5; D might be TRBD1 (6 bases). The CDR3 is 12 residues long. Germline V gene sequence: CDR1 DFQATT, CDR2 SNEGSKA (reference sequence). Trimming removed 3 bases at V and 4 bases at J, with 9 bases between. The CDR3 region has the DNA TGCAGTGCTAGTGAAGGGGGAGAGACCCAGTACTTC. Protein sequence: CSASEGGETQYF.